One sample yielded the 4 T cell receptor beta chains listed below, sequenced in a study of vaccination effects on CD4 cells after COVID-19. Antigen-specific CD4+ T cells were expanded (with viral peptide pools) by the ViraFEST assay ahead of sequencing. Once cultured for around 11 days, the cells underwent separation to obtain CD4+ T cells. In the vaccine recipients, nucleocapsid antibodies were negative and there was no prior SARS-CoV-2 infection. The method was immunoSEQ multiplex PCR; TCRdb's version includes in-frame clones alone and lacks a portion of them. Altogether some 41,000 clones are present, around 77% being singletons, with the ten largest covering roughly a tenth. These receptors are not linked to any known antigen. The sample in question was CD4+ T cells from PBMCs cultured with SARS-CoV-2 spike peptides, obtained before COVID-19 vaccination. These receptors came from a human donor who received a COVID-19 vaccine.

The rearrangement joins TRBV6-5 to TRBJ1-1, with D possibly TRBD1 on 5 matching bases. CDR1 and CDR2 from the germline V gene are MNHEY and SVGAGI. The CDR3 length is 15 residues. Deletions cut 1 base from V and 0 bases from J, with 9 bases between. Written as DNA, the CDR3 is TGTGCCAGCAGTTACTTAGGGACGGTGAACACTGAAGCTTTCTTT. Its protein product is CASSYLGTVNTEAFF.

The chain links TRBV4-3 to TRBJ1-1, with D unclear. CDR3 size: 15 residues. The germline V gene encodes CDR1 LGHNA and CDR2 YSLEER. V lost 1 base to trimming and J lost 5 bases, with 14 bases between them. The CDR3 nucleotides read TGCGCCAGCAGCCAAGTCGCGGGCGCGAAGACTGAAGCTTTCTTT. It codes for CASSQVAGAKTEAFF.

The chain links TRBV9 to TRBJ1-4; 11 bases fit TRBD1. The CDR3 runs 18 residues. The germline gives CDR1 SGDLS, CDR2 YYNGEE. The ends lost 2 bases at V and 3 bases at J; junction bases unmatched: 9. CDR3 in amino acids: CASSVSEGQGVANEKLFF. CDR3 in DNA: TGTGCCAGCAGCGTCTCGGAGGGACAGGGGGTCGCTAATGAAAAACTGTTTTTT.

This chain links TRBV7-3 with TRBJ2-7; no clear D gene. This CDR3 region has 11 residues. Germline lookup yields CDR1 SGHTA and CDR2 FQGTGA. Deletions cut 5 bases from V and 3 bases from J, with 5 bases between. CDR3 DNA sequence: TGTGCCAGCAGCCTAGACTACGAGCAGTACGTC. Amino acids: CASSLDYEQYV.